This TCR beta chain was captured by sequencing in a study of CD8 T cells in ankylosing spondylitis. Trimming took 5 bases from V and 6 from J; bases not matched to a gene: 12. The CDR3 covers 15 residues. Germline V gene sequence: CDR1 MNHEY, CDR2 SMNVEV (reference sequence). Notes on the study in general: What seemed typical of ankylosing spondylitis blood was a TCR beta motif built from about eight highly homologous variants. It was reported that disease-linked clones were significantly enriched in matched ankylosing spondylitis synovial fluid.

As to this clonotype: What it binds is not known.

One entry per CDR3 protein, called by TCRdb with MiXCR from the 5' RACE reads. The data hold just over 300,000 distinct CDR3 sequences, with around 20% observed a single time. The sequence came from a female donor with ankylosing spondylitis or in good health (not recorded which). V is TRBV27 and J is TRBJ1-1; 7 bases match TRBD1. Sequences were obtained from blood, either unsorted or a sorted T cell fraction (not recorded which). CDR3 region: CASSIRGRAVAEAFF. The CDR3 nucleotides are TGTGCCAGCAGTATAAGGGGGCGAGCGGTCGCTGAAGCTTTCTTT.